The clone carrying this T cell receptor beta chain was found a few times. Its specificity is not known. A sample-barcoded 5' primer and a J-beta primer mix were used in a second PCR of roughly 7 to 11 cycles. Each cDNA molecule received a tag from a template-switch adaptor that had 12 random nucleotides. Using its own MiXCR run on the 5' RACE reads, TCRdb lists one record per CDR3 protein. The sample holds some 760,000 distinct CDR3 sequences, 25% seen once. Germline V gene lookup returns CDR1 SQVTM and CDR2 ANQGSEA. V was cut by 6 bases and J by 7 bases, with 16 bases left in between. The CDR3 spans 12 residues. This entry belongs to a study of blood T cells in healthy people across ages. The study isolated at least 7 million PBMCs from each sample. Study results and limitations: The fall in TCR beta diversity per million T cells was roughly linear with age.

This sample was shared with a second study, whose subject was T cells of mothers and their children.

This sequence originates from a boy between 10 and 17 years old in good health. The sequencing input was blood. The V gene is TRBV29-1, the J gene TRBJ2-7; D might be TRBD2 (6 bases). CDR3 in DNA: TGCAGCGTCCTGCTCGGGAGCCGAGAGCAGTACTTC. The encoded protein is CSVLLGSREQYF.